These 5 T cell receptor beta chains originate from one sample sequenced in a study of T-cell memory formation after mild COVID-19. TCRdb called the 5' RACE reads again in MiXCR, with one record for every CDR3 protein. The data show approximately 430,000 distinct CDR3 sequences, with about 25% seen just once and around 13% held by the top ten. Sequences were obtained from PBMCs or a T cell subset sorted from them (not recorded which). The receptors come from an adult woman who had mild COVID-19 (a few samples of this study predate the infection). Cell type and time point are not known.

CDR3 protein: CASSSRQGAENSPLHF. The CDR3 DNA is TGTGCCAGCTCATCAAGACAGGGGGCGGAAAATTCACCCCTCCACTTT. The chain joins TRBV18 to TRBJ1-6, with 10 bases matching TRBD1. Germline loops: CDR1 KGHSH, CDR2 LQKENI. J gave up 7 bases and V 5 bases, and 8 bases lay outside the gene matches. This CDR3 contains 16 residues.

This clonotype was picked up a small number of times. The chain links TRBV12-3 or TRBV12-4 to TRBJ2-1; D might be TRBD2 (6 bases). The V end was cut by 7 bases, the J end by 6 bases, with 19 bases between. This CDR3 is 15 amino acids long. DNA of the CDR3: TGTGCCAGCACCCCGCAAAGGGGAGGTGGCAATGAGCAGTTCTTC. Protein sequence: CASTPQRGGGNEQFF.

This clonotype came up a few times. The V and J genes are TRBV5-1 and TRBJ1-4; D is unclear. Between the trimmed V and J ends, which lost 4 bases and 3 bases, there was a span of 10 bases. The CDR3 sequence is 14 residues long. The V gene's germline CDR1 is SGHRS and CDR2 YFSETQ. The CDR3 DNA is TGCGCCAGCAGCCTGCCGGGTTCTAATGAAAAACTGTTTTTT. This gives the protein CASSLPGSNEKLFF.

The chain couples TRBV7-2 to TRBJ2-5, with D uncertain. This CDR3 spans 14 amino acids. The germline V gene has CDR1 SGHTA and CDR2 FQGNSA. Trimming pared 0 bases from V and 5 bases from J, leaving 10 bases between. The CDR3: CASSLAHGWETQYF. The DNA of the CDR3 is TGTGCCAGCAGCTTAGCGCATGGGTGGGAGACCCAGTACTTC.

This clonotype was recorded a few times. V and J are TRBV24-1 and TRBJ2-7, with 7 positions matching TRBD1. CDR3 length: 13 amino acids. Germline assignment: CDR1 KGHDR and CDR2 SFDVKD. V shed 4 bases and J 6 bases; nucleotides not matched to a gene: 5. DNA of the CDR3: TGTGCCACCAGTGAACGAAACAGGGGCGAGCAGTACTTC. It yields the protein CATSERNRGEQYF.